The 25 T cell receptor beta chains listed next were all sequenced from one sample in a study of T cell repertoires in cytomegalovirus infection. These receptors' targets are unknown. TCRdb independently ran MiXCR on the reads; one entry per CDR3 protein. In the table there are roughly 100,000 distinct CDR3 sequences, under 45% of which are singletons. The specimen was CD8+ T cells from cultured PBMCs, collected from culture after CMV antigen stimulation. The receptors were gathered from a human donor in good health (CMV status not recorded). Some clones in this sample may be carry-over from other donors' samples.

This chain connects TRBV2 to TRBJ1-3; 9 bases line up with TRBD1. The CDR3 has 13 residues. Germline trimming cut 11 bases from V and 1 base from J; bases unmatched to any gene: 3. In germline, CDR1 is SNHLY, CDR2 FYNNEI. Here the CDR3 reads CAVQGASGNTIYF. The CDR3 DNA follows: TGTGCCGTACAGGGGGCGTCTGGAAACACCATATATTTT.

The chain carries TRBV14 and TRBJ2-3; D may be TRBD1 (6 bases). This CDR3 has 17 amino acids. The ends were cut back, 0 bases at V and 2 bases at J, with 15 bases in the middle. Germline V gene sequence: CDR1 SGHDN, CDR2 FVKESK. The CDR3 region is CASSQDVGQRNTDTQYF. The DNA for the CDR3 is TGTGCCAGCAGCCAAGATGTTGGACAGAGAAACACAGATACGCAGTATTTT.

The chain uses TRBV7-9 and TRBJ2-1; the match to TRBD2 covers 7 bases. Germline V lookup: CDR1 SEHNR, CDR2 FQNEAQ (reference sequence). CDR3 length: 17 amino acids. V trimming: 1 base; J trimming: 2 bases; junction bases outside the gene matches: 8. The CDR3 loop is CASSLDLAVNTYNEQFF. The CDR3 region has the DNA TGTGCCAGCAGCTTAGACCTAGCGGTTAACACCTACAATGAGCAGTTCTTC.

The rearrangement links TRBV14 to TRBJ1-1; D call uncertain. This CDR3 contains 15 residues. V was trimmed by 4 bases and J by 2 bases, leaving 14 bases between them. Looked up from germline, CDR1 is SGHDN and CDR2 is FVKESK. The CDR3 nucleotides read TGTGCCAGCAGCCCTCCGACCTTACCAAACACTGAAGCTTTCTTT. Its protein product is CASSPPTLPNTEAFF.

In its sample, this clonotype was seen once. The chain is built from TRBV14 and TRBJ1-1; no clear D gene. The CDR3 is 13 residues long. Trimming left V 4 bases short and J 5 bases short, with 11 bases between. Per the germline V gene, CDR1 is SGHDN and CDR2 is FVKESK. The CDR3 nucleotides read TGTGCCAGCAGCCCGACAAGCTTGACTGAAGCTTTCTTT. Its translation: CASSPTSLTEAFF.

The gene calls are TRBV6-2 or TRBV6-3 and TRBJ2-7, with D perhaps TRBD1 (6 bases). Germline V gene lookup returns CDR1 MNHEY and CDR2 SVGEGT. V lost 2 bases, J lost 2 bases, and 13 bases lay in between. This CDR3 has 15 amino acids. Written as DNA, the CDR3 is TGTGCCAGCAGTTACACACTAGGGGACACCTACGAGCAGTACTTC. This sequence encodes CASSYTLGDTYEQYF.

This clonotype was counted only a few times. CDR3 in DNA: TGCGCCAGCAGCCAAGTGAGTAGCAATCAGCCCCAGCATTTT. As protein: CASSQVSSNQPQHF. The chain recombines TRBV4-1 with TRBJ1-5; the D is unclear. This CDR3 contains 14 residues. Germline-derived CDR1 and CDR2 are MGHRA and YSYEKL. With 1 base removed from V and 0 bases from J, the gap between germline ends came to 4 bases.

The sample holds a few counts of this clonotype. The V and J genes are TRBV7-4 and TRBJ2-1; 10 nucleotides agree with TRBD1. Trimming at V came to 3 bases and at J to 8 bases, leaving 10 bases not matched to a gene. The CDR3 runs to 16 residues. CDR1 is SGHVT and CDR2 is SQSDAQ in the germline V gene. The DNA of the CDR3 is TGTGCCAGCAGCTTGAGGGGGGGACAGGGGTCAGATGAGCAGTTCTTC. Encoded protein: CASSLRGGQGSDEQFF.

The genes are TRBV9 and TRBJ1-1; no firm D call. This CDR3 has 14 residues. V was cut by 4 bases and J by 0 bases, with 10 bases left in between. From germline, CDR1 is SGDLS and CDR2 YYNGEE. The CDR3 sequence is CASSPGSLNTEAFF. Written as DNA, the CDR3 is TGTGCCAGCAGCCCCGGGTCGTTGAACACTGAAGCTTTCTTT.

The chain has TRBV5-5 and TRBJ2-1; TRBD1 agrees at 7 bases. V lost 4 bases to trimming and J lost 5 bases; unmatched junction nucleotides: 6. Germline V gene lookup returns CDR1 SGHKS and CDR2 YYEKEE (reference sequence). The CDR3 is made up of 14 amino acids. The CDR3 region has the DNA TGTGCCAGCAGCGGCCGGGACAGAGACAATGAGCAGTTCTTC. Protein product: CASSGRDRDNEQFF.

This clonotype was found a few times. The chain couples TRBV12-3 or TRBV12-4 to TRBJ2-5; 7 bases line up with TRBD1. The CDR3 has 14 amino acids. With V trimmed by 4 bases and J by 2 bases, 4 bases remained unmatched. CDR3 sequence reads: CASSSPGQQETQYF. In DNA form, the CDR3 reads TGTGCCAGCAGTTCCCCGGGACAGCAAGAGACCCAGTACTTC.

The chain uses TRBV6-1 and TRBJ2-3; D is unclear. Germline-derived CDR1 and CDR2 are MNHNS and SASEGT. V was shortened by 5 bases and J by 1 base, with 10 bases between the two germline ends. The CDR3 is 14 residues long. The CDR3 reads CASSWMFGTDTQYF. The CDR3 DNA sequence: TGTGCCAGCAGTTGGATGTTCGGCACAGATACGCAGTATTTT.

This clonotype has only a few counts. The V gene is TRBV29-1, the J gene TRBJ2-7; 8 nucleotides match TRBD1. Trimming removed 6 bases from V and 6 bases from J; junction bases left unmatched: 13. The CDR3 has 14 amino acids. Germline CDR1 SQVTM, CDR2 ANQGSEA. The CDR3 sequence is CSVLEGQASGEQYF. The CDR3 coding sequence is TGCAGCGTCCTAGAGGGACAGGCCTCGGGCGAGCAGTACTTC.

J is TRBJ2-1 and V is TRBV11-3, with D uncertain. From germline, CDR1 is SGHNT and CDR2 YENEEA. V lost 1 base and J 5 bases, leaving 18 bases between the germline ends. The CDR3 is 17 amino acids. CDR3 in amino acids: CASSLGPAWGTDNEQFF. The CDR3 coding sequence is TGTGCCAGCAGCTTAGGACCAGCGTGGGGTACCGACAATGAGCAGTTCTTC.

The chain uses TRBV27 and TRBJ2-1, with 7 bases identical to TRBD1. V dropped 4 bases and J dropped 7; count of bases not matched to a gene: 4. Germline V gene lookup returns CDR1 MNHEY and CDR2 SMNVEV (reference sequence). The CDR3 has 13 residues. The CDR3 here is CASSYTGANEQFF. In DNA form, the CDR3 reads TGTGCCAGCAGTTATACAGGGGCTAATGAGCAGTTCTTC.

This clonotype was seen only once. The chain recombines TRBV19 with TRBJ1-2; D uncertain. V was shortened by 3 bases and J by 4 bases, with 9 bases between the two germline ends. The CDR3 contains 13 residues. Germline loops: CDR1 LNHDA, CDR2 SQIVND (reference sequence). CDR3 residues: CASSIVEAYGYTF. CDR3 sequence (DNA): TGTGCCAGTAGTATCGTGGAGGCCTATGGCTACACCTTC.

The rearrangement uses TRBV6-1 and TRBJ2-2; D unresolved. V lost 3 bases and J 1 base, leaving 12 bases between the germline ends. Germline V lookup: CDR1 MNHNS, CDR2 SASEGT. The CDR3 is 16 amino acids. The CDR3 protein is CASSDWAQVNTGELFF. The CDR3 nucleotides are TGTGCCAGCAGTGATTGGGCCCAGGTGAACACCGGGGAGCTGTTTTTT.

The sample holds a few counts of this clonotype. The chain employs TRBV12-3 or TRBV12-4 and TRBJ2-3, with 7 positions matching TRBD2. J lost 4 bases, V lost 5 bases, and 9 bases had no gene match. The CDR3 has 15 amino acids. The CDR3 loop is CASSTGTNNADTQYF. In nucleotides, the CDR3 is TGTGCCAGCAGTACCGGGACTAATAATGCAGATACGCAGTATTTT.

This clonotype was seen more than once but under ten times. V is TRBV6-2 or TRBV6-3 and J is TRBJ2-5; 12 bases fit TRBD2. The V gene end was trimmed by 5 bases and the J gene end by 3 bases; junction bases not matched to a gene: 1. The CDR3 spans 14 residues. The V gene's germline CDR1 is MNHEY and CDR2 SVGEGT. The CDR3 sequence: CASSRLAGEETQYF. CDR3 nucleotides: TGTGCCAGCAGTCGACTAGCGGGGGAAGAGACCCAGTACTTC.

The chain is built from TRBV29-1 and TRBJ1-2; possibly TRBD1 for D (6 bases). The CDR3 spans 12 residues. CDR1 is SQVTM and CDR2 is ANQGSEA in the germline V gene. The ends were cut back, 3 bases at V and 6 bases at J, with 11 bases in the middle. The chain's CDR3 is CSVEQGLDGYTF. The CDR3 coding sequence is TGCAGCGTTGAGCAGGGGCTGGATGGCTACACCTTC.

This sequence joins TRBV6-5 and TRBJ1-6, with a possible D match to TRBD1 (6 bases). Germline V gene data show CDR1 as MNHEY and CDR2 as SVGAGI. V was shortened by 2 bases and J by 9 bases, with 23 bases between the two germline ends. The CDR3 is 18 residues long. The CDR3 loop is CASSYNSGFQGMGSPLHF. CDR3 nucleotide sequence: TGTGCCAGCAGTTACAATTCCGGATTTCAGGGGATGGGTTCACCCCTCCACTTT.

The chain has TRBV18 and TRBJ1-1; no firm D call. The germline V gene encodes CDR1 KGHSH and CDR2 LQKENI. Trimming left V 4 bases short and J 4 bases short, with 7 bases between. This CDR3 is built from 12 residues. The CDR3 DNA reads TGTGCCAGCTCACAGGCTGGCACTGAAGCTTTCTTT. As protein: CASSQAGTEAFF.

The rearrangement uses TRBV12-3 or TRBV12-4 and TRBJ2-1, with 10 bases that match TRBD1. J was trimmed by 5 bases and V by 5 bases; bases with no gene match: 9. The CDR3 runs 16 residues. The CDR3 protein is CASSAPDRGFHNEQFF. The DNA for the CDR3 is TGTGCCAGCAGTGCCCCGGACAGGGGGTTCCACAATGAGCAGTTCTTC.

V and J are TRBV19 and TRBJ2-5; D is undetermined. V was shortened by 5 bases and J by 4 bases, with 14 bases between the two germline ends. The CDR3 is made up of 14 amino acids. Germline assignment: CDR1 LNHDA and CDR2 SQIVND (reference sequence). The CDR3, as DNA: TGTGCCAGTAGTCGATACGGGCCGGGAGAGACCCAGTACTTC. As protein: CASSRYGPGETQYF.

This clonotype was seen ten or more times. V is TRBV3-1 and J is TRBJ1-1; 7 nucleotides agree with TRBD1. V trimming: 5 bases; J trimming: 5 bases; junction bases outside the gene matches: 11. The CDR3 has 15 residues. From germline, CDR1 is LGHDT and CDR2 YNNKEL (reference sequence). The CDR3 is CASSARAGGYTEAFF. The CDR3, as DNA: TGTGCCAGCAGCGCCCGTGCAGGGGGATATACTGAAGCTTTCTTT. Drawing the rest from reference TRBV3-1 and TRBJ1-1, the complete variable domain is DTAVSQTPKYLVTQMGNDKSIKCEQNLGHDTMYWYKQDSKKFLKIMFSYNNKELIINETVPNRFSPKSPDKAHLNLHINSLELGDSAVYFCASSARAGGYTEAFFGQGTRLTVV.